Below, 7 T cell receptor beta chains from the same sample are listed, as sequenced in a study of T cells in Graves' hyperthyroidism and ophthalmopathy. Researchers took RNA transcripts and amplified the TCR beta CDR3 regions from them. TCR CDR3 regions were first amplified by RT-PCR with HTBI primers. TCRdb reprocessed the multiplex PCR reads with MiXCR, giving one entry per CDR3 protein. This table has around 450,000 distinct CDR3 sequences, 15% to 17% appearing once. The sample taken for sequencing was blood. The receptors derive from a young woman with Graves' hyperthyroidism.

This clonotype showed up just a few times. The chain joins TRBV14 to TRBJ2-6, with unresolved D. There are 17 residues in the CDR3. Trimming shortened V by 3 bases and J by 3 bases, and 15 bases separated the two germline ends. CDR1 and CDR2 (germline): SGHDN, FVKESK. The CDR3 nucleotides read TGTGCCAGCAGCCACCCCTGGGGTAATAGTGGGGCCAACGTCCTGACTTTC. Translated, it gives CASSHPWGNSGANVLTF.

This chain connects TRBV11-2 to TRBJ1-1; D not certain. V was pared by 4 bases and J by 3 bases, with 9 bases between. This CDR3 has 13 amino acids. Germline V gene data show CDR1 as SGHAT and CDR2 as FQNNGV. The CDR3 spells CASSSGWDTEAFF. CDR3 coding DNA: TGTGCCAGCAGCTCGGGGTGGGACACTGAAGCTTTCTTT.

This clonotype showed up many times. The V and J genes are TRBV3-1 and TRBJ1-2; D is uncertain. Germline CDR1 LGHDT, CDR2 YNNKEL (reference sequence). V dropped 1 base and J dropped 0 bases, with 6 bases sitting between them. CDR3 length equals 14 residues. Here the CDR3 reads CASSQGSTNYGYTF. DNA of the CDR3: TGTGCCAGCAGCCAAGGTAGTACTAACTATGGCTACACCTTC.

This rearrangement joins TRBV6-2 or TRBV6-3 to TRBJ2-1, with 12 bases identical to TRBD2. Germline trimming cut 6 bases from V and 3 bases from J; bases unmatched to any gene: 6. The CDR3 extends over 16 amino acids. Germline loops: CDR1 MNHEY, CDR2 SVGEGT. The chain's CDR3 is CASRVRLAGVYNEQFF. CDR3 nucleotide sequence: TGTGCCAGCAGGGTTCGACTAGCGGGAGTCTACAATGAGCAGTTCTTC.

This clonotype appeared a few times. The chain combines TRBV20-1 with TRBJ2-4; TRBD1 aligns across 9 bases. With 6 bases clipped from V and 3 bases from J, the junction kept 3 bases outside the gene matches. In germline, CDR1 is DFQATT, CDR2 SNEGSKA (reference sequence). The CDR3 length is 13 residues. CDR3: CSAMTGGKNIQYF. Written as DNA, the CDR3 is TGCAGTGCGATGACAGGGGGCAAAAACATTCAGTACTTC.

This clonotype was detected only a few times. The chain joins TRBV4-1 to TRBJ1-1; possibly TRBD1 for D (5 bases). Trimming pared 1 base from V and 1 base from J, leaving 13 bases between. Looked up from germline, CDR1 is MGHRA and CDR2 is YSYEKL. The CDR3 extends over 16 amino acids. The CDR3 bases are TGCGCCAGCAGCCAAGCGGGGACCCTCCCGAACACTGAAGCTTTCTTT. Translation gives CASSQAGTLPNTEAFF.

The V gene is TRBV2, the J gene TRBJ2-5; 10 bases are a match to TRBD2. This CDR3 is built from 17 residues. Looked up from germline, CDR1 is SNHLY and CDR2 is FYNNEI. Losses at the gene ends were 4 bases for V and 3 bases for J; bases not matched to a gene: 11. This CDR3 is CASSGSGRAPGEETQYF. CDR3 DNA: TGTGCCAGCAGTGGGAGCGGGAGGGCCCCCGGAGAAGAGACCCAGTACTTC.